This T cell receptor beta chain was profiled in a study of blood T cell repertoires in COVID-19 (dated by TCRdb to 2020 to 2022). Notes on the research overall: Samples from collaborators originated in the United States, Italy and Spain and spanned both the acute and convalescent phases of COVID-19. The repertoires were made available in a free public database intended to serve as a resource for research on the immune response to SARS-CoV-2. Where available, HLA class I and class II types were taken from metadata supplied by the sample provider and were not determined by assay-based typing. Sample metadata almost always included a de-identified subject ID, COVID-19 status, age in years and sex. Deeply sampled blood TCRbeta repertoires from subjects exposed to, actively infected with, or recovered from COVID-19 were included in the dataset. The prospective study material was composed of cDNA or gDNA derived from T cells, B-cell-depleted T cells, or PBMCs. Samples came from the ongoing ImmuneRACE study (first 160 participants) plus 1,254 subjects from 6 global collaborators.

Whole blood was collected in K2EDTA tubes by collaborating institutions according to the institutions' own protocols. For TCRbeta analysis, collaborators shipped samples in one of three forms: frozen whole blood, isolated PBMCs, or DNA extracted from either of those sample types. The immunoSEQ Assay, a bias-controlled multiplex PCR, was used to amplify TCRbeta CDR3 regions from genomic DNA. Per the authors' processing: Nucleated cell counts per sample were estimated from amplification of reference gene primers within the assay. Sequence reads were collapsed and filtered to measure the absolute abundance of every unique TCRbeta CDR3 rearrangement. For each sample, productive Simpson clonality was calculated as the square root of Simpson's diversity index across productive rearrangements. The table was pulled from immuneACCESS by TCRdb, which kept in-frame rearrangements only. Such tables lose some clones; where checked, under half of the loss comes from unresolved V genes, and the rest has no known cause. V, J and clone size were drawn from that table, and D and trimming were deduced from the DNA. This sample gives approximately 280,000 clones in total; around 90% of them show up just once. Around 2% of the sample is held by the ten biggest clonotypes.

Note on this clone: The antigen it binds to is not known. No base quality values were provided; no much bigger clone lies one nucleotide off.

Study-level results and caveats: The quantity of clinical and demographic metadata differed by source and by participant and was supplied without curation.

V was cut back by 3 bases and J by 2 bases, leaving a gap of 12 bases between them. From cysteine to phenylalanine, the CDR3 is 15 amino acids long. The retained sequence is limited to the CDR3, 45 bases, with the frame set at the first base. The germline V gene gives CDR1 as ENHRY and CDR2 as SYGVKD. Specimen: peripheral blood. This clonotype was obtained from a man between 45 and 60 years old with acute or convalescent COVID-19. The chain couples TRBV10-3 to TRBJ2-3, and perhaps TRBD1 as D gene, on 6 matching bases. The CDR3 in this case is CAISERQESTDTQYF. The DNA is TGTGCCATCAGTGAAAGACAGGAATCCACAGATACGCAGTATTTT.